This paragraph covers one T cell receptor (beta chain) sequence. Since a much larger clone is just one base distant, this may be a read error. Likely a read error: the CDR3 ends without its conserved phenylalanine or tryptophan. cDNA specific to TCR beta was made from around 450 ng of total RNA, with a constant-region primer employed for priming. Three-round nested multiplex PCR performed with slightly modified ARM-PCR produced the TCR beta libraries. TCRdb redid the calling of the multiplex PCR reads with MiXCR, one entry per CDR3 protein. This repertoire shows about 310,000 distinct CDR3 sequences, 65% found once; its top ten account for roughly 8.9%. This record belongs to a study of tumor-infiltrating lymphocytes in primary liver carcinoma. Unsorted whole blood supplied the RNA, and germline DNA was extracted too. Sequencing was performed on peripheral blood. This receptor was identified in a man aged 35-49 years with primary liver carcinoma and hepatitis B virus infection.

The CDR3 DNA reads TGTGCCAGCAGTTACCTAGTAGGAGAGACCCAGTACTTA. As protein: CASSYLVGETQYL. The chain couples TRBV6-2 or TRBV6-3 to TRBJ2-5; D not certain. Germline V gives CDR1 MNHEY, CDR2 SVGEGT. The CDR3 covers 13 residues. The V and J ends lost 2 bases and 4 bases respectively, with 8 bases between them.